Described below is a single TCR beta chain sequence and its context. The antigen is undetermined. These data originate in a study of T cell responses to AZD1222 COVID-19 vaccine. Whole-study results and caveats: As reported, nearly half of all spike-specific TCRs target variant regions that are unmutated. The donors showed a predominance of white British ancestry and of females, with possible underestimation of clonal diversity. Baseline serostatus was positive in only a handful of AZD1222 recipients.

In germline, CDR1 is KGHSH, CDR2 LQKENI. This CDR3 contains 15 residues. V lost 3 bases and J 7 bases, leaving 17 bases between the germline ends. Clones were read by immunoSEQ multiplex PCR, and TCRdb kept only the in-frame ones, dropping some. The sample has more than 110,000 clones, approximately 90% seen once. The sequence derives from an adult in good health. The genes are TRBV18 and TRBJ2-3; the D is unclear. The sample consisted of peripheral blood, taken on day 0 of AZD1222 vaccination. In DNA, the CDR3 is TGTGCCAGCTCACCCTCGGGCGTCAACCCTTATACGCAGTATTTT. This gives the protein CASSPSGVNPYTQYF.